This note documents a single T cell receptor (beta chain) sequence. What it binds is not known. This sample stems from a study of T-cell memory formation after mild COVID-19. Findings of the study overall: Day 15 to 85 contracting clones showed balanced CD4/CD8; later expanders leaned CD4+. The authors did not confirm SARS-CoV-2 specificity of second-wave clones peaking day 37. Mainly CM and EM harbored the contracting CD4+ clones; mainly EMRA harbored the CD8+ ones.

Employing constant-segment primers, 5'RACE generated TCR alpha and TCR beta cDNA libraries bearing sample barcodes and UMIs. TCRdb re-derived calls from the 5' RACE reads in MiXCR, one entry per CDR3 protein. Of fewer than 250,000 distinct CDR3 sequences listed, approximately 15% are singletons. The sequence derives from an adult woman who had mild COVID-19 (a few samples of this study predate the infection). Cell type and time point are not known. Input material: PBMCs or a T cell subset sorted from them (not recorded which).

In DNA form, the CDR3 reads TGTGCCAGCAGTTACGAATCCTCCAGTGAAGCTTTCTTT. This codes for CASSYESSSEAFF. V usage is TRBV6-5 and J usage is TRBJ1-1; D uncertain. Germline V gives CDR1 MNHEY, CDR2 SVGAGI. V shed 2 bases and J shed 7 bases, with 11 bases lying between them. The CDR3 loop spans 13 amino acids.